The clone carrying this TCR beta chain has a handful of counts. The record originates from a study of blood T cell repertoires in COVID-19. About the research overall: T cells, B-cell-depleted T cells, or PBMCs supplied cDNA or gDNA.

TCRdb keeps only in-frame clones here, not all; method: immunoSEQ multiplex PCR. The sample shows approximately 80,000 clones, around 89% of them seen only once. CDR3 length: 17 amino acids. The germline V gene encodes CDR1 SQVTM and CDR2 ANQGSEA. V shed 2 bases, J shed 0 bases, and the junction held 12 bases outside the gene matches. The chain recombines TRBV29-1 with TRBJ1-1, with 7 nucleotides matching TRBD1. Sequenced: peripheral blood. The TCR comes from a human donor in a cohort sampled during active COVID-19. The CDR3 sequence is CSVELLLGQAVNTEAFF. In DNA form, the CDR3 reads TGCAGCGTTGAATTGCTCCTCGGACAGGCTGTGAACACTGAAGCTTTCTTT.